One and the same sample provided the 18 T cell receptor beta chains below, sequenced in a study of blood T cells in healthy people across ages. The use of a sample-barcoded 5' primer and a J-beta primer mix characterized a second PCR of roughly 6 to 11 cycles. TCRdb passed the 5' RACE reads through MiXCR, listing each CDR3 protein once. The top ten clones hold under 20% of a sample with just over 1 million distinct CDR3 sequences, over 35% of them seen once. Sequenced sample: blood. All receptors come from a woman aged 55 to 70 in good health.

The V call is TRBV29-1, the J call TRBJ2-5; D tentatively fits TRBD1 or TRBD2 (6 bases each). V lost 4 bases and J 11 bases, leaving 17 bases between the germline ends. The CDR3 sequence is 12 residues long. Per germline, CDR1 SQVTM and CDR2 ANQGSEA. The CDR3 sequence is CSVVGGAGKQYF. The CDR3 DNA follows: TGCAGCGTTGTGGGGGGCGCGGGAAAGCAGTACTTC.

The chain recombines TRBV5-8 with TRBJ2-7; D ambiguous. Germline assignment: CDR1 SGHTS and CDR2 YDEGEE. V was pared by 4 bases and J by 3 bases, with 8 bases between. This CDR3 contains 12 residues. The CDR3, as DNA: TGTGCCAGCAGCCGTAGCAACTACGAGCAGTACTTC. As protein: CASSRSNYEQYF.

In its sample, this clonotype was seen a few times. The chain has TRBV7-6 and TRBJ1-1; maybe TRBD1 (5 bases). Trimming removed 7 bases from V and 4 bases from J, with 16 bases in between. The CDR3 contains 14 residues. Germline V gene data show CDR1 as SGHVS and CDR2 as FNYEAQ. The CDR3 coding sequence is TGTGCCAGCACCCCCTCGGGGGTCGGCACTGAAGCTTTCTTT. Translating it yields CASTPSGVGTEAFF. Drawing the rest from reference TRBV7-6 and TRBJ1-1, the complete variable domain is GAGVSQSPRYKVTKRGQDVALRCDPISGHVSLYWYRQALGQGPEFLTYFNYEAQQDKSGLPNDRFSAERPEGSISTLTIQRTEQRDSAMYRCASTPSGVGTEAFFGQGTRLTVV.

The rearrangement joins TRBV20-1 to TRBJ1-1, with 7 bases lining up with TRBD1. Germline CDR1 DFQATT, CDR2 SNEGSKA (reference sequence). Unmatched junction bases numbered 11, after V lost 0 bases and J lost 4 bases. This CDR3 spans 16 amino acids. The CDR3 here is CSARDPQTGWLTEAFF. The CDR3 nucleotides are TGCAGTGCTAGAGATCCCCAGACAGGGTGGCTCACTGAAGCTTTCTTT.

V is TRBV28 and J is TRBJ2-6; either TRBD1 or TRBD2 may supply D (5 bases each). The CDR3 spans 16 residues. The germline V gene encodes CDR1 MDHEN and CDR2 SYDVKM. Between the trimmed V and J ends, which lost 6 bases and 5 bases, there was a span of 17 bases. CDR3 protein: CASSRESPSWANVLTF. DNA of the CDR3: TGTGCCAGCAGCAGGGAGAGCCCCTCCTGGGCCAACGTCCTGACTTTC.

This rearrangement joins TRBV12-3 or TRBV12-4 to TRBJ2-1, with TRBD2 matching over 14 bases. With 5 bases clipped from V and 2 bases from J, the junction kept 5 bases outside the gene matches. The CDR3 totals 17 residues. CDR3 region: CASSAGLAGVPYNEQFF. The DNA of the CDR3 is TGTGCCAGCAGTGCGGGACTAGCGGGAGTTCCCTACAATGAGCAGTTCTTC.

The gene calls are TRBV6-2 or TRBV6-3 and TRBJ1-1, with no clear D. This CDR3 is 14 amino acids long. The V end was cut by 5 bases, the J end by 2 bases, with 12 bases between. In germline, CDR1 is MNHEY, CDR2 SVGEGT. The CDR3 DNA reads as TGTGCCAGCAGTATGGGATTTTACAACACTGAAGCTTTCTTT. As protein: CASSMGFYNTEAFF.

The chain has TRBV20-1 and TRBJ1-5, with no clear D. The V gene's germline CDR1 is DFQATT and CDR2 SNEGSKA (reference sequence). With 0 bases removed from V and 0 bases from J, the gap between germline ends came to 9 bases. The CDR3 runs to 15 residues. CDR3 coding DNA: TGCAGTGCTAGAGAGAAGGCGTATAGCAATCAGCCCCAGCATTTT. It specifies CSAREKAYSNQPQHF.

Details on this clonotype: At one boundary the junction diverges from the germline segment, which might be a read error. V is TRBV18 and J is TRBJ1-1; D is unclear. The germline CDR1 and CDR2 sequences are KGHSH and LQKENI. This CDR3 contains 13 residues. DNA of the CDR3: TGTGCTAGCTCACCCTGGGAGAACACTGAAGCTTTCTTT. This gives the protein CASSPWENTEAFF.

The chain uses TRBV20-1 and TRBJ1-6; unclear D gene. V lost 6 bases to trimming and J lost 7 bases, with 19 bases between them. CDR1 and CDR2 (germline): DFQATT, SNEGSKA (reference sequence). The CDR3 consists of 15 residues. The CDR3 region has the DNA TGCAGTGCGGGAGAGGTCGCTGGAGGCAATTCACCCCTCCACTTT. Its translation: CSAGEVAGGNSPLHF.

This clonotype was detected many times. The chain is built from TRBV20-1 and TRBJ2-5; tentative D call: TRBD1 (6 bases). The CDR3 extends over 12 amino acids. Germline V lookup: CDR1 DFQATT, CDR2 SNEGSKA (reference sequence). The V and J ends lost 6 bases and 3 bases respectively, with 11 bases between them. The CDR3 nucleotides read TGCAGTGCGACCAAGGGGGAAGAGACCCAGTACTTC. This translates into CSATKGEETQYF.

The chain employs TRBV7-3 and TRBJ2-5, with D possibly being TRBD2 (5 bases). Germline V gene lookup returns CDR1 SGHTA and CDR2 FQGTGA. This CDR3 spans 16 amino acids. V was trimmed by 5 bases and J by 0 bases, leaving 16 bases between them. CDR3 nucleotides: TGTGCCAGCAGCGAGTCTGGGAGTCTGTACCAAGAGACCCAGTACTTC. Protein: CASSESGSLYQETQYF.

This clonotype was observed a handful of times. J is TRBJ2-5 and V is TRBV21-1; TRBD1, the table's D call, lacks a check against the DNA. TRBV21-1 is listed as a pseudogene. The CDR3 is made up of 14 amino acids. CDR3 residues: CASSKWGDAETQYF. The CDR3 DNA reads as TGTGCCAGCAGCAAATGGGGGGATGCAGAGACCCAGTACTTC.

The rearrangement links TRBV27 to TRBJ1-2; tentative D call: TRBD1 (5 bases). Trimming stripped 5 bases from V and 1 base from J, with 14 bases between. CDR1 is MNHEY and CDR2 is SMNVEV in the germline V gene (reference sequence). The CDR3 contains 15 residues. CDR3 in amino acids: CASSPSRQNNYGYTF. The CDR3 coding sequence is TGTGCCAGCAGTCCATCTAGACAGAATAACTATGGCTACACCTTC.

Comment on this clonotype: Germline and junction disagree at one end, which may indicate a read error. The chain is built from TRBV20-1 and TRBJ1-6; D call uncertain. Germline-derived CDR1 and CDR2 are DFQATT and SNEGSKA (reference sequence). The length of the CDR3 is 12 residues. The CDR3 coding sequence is TGCAGTGCTAGAGATAGAAACTCACCCCCCCACTTT. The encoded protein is CSARDRNSPPHF.

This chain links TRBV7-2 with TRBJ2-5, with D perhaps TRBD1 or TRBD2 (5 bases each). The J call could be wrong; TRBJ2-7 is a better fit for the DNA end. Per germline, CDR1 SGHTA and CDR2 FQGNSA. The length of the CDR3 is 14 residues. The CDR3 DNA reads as TGTGCCAGCAACTTTGGGACCGACAGCTACGAGCAGTACTTC. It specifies CASNFGTDSYEQYF.

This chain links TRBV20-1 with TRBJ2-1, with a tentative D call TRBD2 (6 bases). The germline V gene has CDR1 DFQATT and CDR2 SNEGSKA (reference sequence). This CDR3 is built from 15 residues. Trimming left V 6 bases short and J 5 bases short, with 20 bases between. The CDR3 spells CSAPIPGREDNEQFF. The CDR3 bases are TGCAGTGCCCCTATCCCGGGGCGGGAAGACAATGAGCAGTTCTTC.

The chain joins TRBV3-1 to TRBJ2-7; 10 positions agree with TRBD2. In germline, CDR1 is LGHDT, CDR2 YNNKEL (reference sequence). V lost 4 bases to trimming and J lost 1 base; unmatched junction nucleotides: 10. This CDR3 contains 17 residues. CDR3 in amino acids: CASSRVSSGSGSYEQYF. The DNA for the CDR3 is TGTGCCAGCAGCCGTGTCTCTAGCGGGAGTGGGTCCTACGAGCAGTACTTC.